This record concerns one T cell receptor (beta chain) sequence. The antigen remains undetermined. The data derive from a study of OX40 agonist ivuxolimab in advanced cancers. Study results and limitations: The average count of expanded clones was higher among CD8+ T cells than among CD4+. At doses 0.1 to 3.0 mg/kg, CD4+ and CD8+ clones expanded.

V lost 3 bases and J lost 7; bases outside the gene matches: 16. Germline CDR1 reads SGHNT; CDR2 reads YENEEA. This CDR3 region has 17 residues. The repertoire was sequenced with immunoSEQ multiplex PCR; TCRdb's copy has only in-frame clones and lacks some. The data show around 47,000 clones, with 84% seen just once and approximately 16% held by the top ten. Sequencing used CD4+ or CD8+ T cells sorted from blood, obtained in a trial of the OX40 agonist ivuxolimab. The clonotype was recovered from an adult with an advanced solid tumor such as melanoma, head and neck, liver or kidney cancer. This chain connects TRBV11-3 to TRBJ2-7; 9 bases map to TRBD1. Here the CDR3 DNA reads TGTGCCAGCAGCTTTACCTACTACTTGACAGGGGGTTCTGAGCAGTACTTC. Amino acid sequence: CASSFTYYLTGGSEQYF.